The entry that follows covers one TCR delta chain sequence. The same CDR3 can be traced to other DNA sequences in this sample. This sample is part of a study of gamma-delta chains in newborns, infants, children. Study details: Innate gammadelta T cells reportedly expand polyclonally right after birth, driven by microbial exposure, per the title.

TCRdb re-analyzed the reads via CATT. This sample has 10,000 to 13,000 delta-chain clones, with approximately 8.3% found just once. The junction had 9 bases not matched to a gene; V was cut back by 7 bases and J by 3 bases. There are 15 residues in the CDR3. Germline V gene sequence: CDR1 GEAIGNYY, CDR2 EKD. The chain links TRDV2 to TRDJ1; 11 nucleotides line up with TRDD3. The sequencing sample was made of blood. This clonotype originated in a child who was a newborn, infant or young child, either healthy, febrile or measles-vaccinated (not recorded which). The chain's CDR3 is CACDLLGDNADKLIF. The CDR3 region has the DNA TGTGCCTGCGACCTACTGGGGGATAACGCCGATAAACTCATCTTT.